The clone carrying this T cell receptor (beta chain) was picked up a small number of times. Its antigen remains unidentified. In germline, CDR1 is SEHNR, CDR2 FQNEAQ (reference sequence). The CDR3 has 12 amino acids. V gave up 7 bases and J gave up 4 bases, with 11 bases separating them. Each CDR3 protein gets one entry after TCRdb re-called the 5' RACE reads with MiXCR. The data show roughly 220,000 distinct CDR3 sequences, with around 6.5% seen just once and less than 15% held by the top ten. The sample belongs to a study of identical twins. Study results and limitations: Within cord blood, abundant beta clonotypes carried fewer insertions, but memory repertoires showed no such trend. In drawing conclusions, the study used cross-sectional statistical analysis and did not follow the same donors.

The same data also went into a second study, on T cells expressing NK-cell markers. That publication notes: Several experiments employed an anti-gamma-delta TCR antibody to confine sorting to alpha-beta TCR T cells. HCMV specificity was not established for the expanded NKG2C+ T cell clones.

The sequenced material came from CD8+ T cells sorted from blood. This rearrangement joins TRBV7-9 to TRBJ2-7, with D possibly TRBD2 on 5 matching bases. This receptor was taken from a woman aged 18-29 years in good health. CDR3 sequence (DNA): TGTGCCAGCACCGGCTCGGGATACGAGCAGTACTTC. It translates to CASTGSGYEQYF.